This passage covers 2 T cell receptor beta chains from one sample sequenced in a study of regulatory T cells in long-lasting Graves disease. In building TCR beta libraries, iRepertoire HTBI primers were used together with Arm-PCR of CDR3 regions. TCRdb independently ran MiXCR on the multiplex PCR reads; one entry per CDR3 protein. The sample has 390,000 or so distinct CDR3 sequences; approximately 12% are singletons. Time point defined: newly diagnosed GD, antithyroid drugs for less than 3 months. Researchers made the TCR library from RNA that was extracted from PBMCs. This sample also belongs to another study, concerning T cells in Graves' hyperthyroidism and ophthalmopathy.

The input for sequencing was peripheral blood mononuclear cells (PBMCs), taken at new diagnosis, from a patient treated with antithyroid drugs. Receptors originate from a woman aged 18-29 years with Graves disease.

This clonotype was detected only a few times. V usage is TRBV7-2 and J usage is TRBJ2-5; weak D call: TRBD2 (5 bases). CDR1 SGHTA and CDR2 FQGNSA come from the germline V gene. Between the trimmed V and J ends, which lost 1 base and 2 bases, there was a span of 8 bases. This CDR3 is built from 14 residues. Here the CDR3 reads CASSLVLEQETQYF. CDR3 bases: TGTGCCAGCAGCTTAGTACTAGAACAAGAGACCCAGTACTTC.

This clonotype was counted many times. V gene TRBV14 combines with J gene TRBJ1-2; D uncertain. CDR1 is SGHDN, CDR2 FVKESK, per germline. This CDR3 is 14 amino acids long. Trimming removed 0 bases from V and 3 bases from J, with 8 bases in between. The DNA of the CDR3 is TGTGCCAGCAGCCAAGAGACCACCTACTATGGCTACACCTTC. It yields the protein CASSQETTYYGYTF.